The entry below gives a single T cell receptor beta chain sequence along with its context. This clone was seen many times. Its antigen has not been determined. Base qualities were left out, and no much larger clone turns up one base away. Genomic DNA was the input for TRB sequencing, which was run either with the immunoSEQ assay at survey resolution or with the hsTCRB kit. Per the original workflow: Initial read processing used immunoSEQ software, and repertoire analyses used the LymphoSeq R package. Clonality was computed as 1 minus normalized Shannon entropy, and a Gini coefficient was also calculated for each TRB dataset. To infer phenotypes in unsorted samples, TRB sequences from sorted subsets of the recipient or donor were mapped onto unsorted samples from the same recipient. TCRdb obtained this table from immuneACCESS and retained in-frame rearrangements with V and J assigned. These tables miss some clones; where compared with another copy, unresolved V genes account for less than half of the shortfall, and the remainder is unexplained. Clonal size and the V and J genes are those of that table, whereas D and trimming came from the DNA. For this sample the table reports some 17,000 clones, with no clone seen just once. The ten largest account for around 0.56% of the sample.

This specimen comes from a study of T cells after posttransplantation cyclophosphamide (dated by TCRdb to the mid-2010s). About the investigation overall: T cell repertoire reconstitution was tracked by TRB sequencing after myeloablative bone marrow transplantation in which posttransplantation cyclophosphamide was used as GVHD prophylaxis. Antigen receptor sequencing was done on samples from over 30 PTCy-treated patients and from over 15 related bone marrow donors of those patients. TRB sequencing was performed on blood from all 34 PTCy patients with 1-year posttransplant specimens. In 3 patients, TRB sequencing was also performed on up to about 3 more blood samples taken 2 to 5.2 years after transplant, and in a handful of patients, pretransplant blood was also TRB-sequenced. TRA and TRB clonality were tightly correlated in about 10 samples, so subsequent TCR analyses focused on TRB only. Public TRB sequences were compared against a database of over 3,600 sequences linked to responses to pathogens, tumor antigens, self-antigens and alloantigens. Overall study results and their limits: The TRB repertoires of T cells infiltrating skin or GI tract showed only limited overlap with the TRB repertoires of T cells in blood. Across 45 patients, recipient CMV seropositivity and CMV reactivation were highly associated with TRB clonality; PTCy diversity was similar to CNI/methotrexate controls. Donor-recipient similarity was low at 1-2 months but rose over the first year, and later blood repertoires were often dominated by donor CD8+ memory clones.

Explained via the paper, the treatment or condition label denotes: high-dose cyclophosphamide on days +3 and +4 as single-agent GVHD prophylaxis. Patients in the PTCy group got busulfan and fludarabine conditioning, a marrow graft from a related or unrelated donor, and cyclophosphamide on days +3 and +4. The PTCy-treated patients were enrolled in a prospective multi-institutional clinical trial. Mononuclear cells from peripheral blood and bone marrow were separated by Ficoll-Hypaque density centrifugation and then cryopreserved. The germline V end is reduced by 2 bases and the J end by 3 bases; junction bases left unmatched: 3. CDR1 and CDR2, looked up from the germline V gene, are LGHNA and YNFKEQ. The CDR3, cysteine through phenylalanine, is 14 amino acids long. Of the read, only the CDR3 DNA is kept; its 42 bases are in frame from base 1.

Recombination linked TRBV4-2 to TRBJ1-2; a stretch of 7 junction bases matches TRBD1. The starting material was PBMCs, obtained after allogeneic stem cell transplant with posttransplant cyclophosphamide. The receptor was isolated from a female patient in her thirties or forties who received an allogeneic stem cell transplant from a related donor, was CMV-positive, and had no GVHD. It is possible that, after a transplant, some T cells come from the graft donor. The CDR3: CASSQLTGDYGYTF. The bases read TGTGCCAGCAGCCAACTAACAGGGGACTATGGCTACACCTTC.